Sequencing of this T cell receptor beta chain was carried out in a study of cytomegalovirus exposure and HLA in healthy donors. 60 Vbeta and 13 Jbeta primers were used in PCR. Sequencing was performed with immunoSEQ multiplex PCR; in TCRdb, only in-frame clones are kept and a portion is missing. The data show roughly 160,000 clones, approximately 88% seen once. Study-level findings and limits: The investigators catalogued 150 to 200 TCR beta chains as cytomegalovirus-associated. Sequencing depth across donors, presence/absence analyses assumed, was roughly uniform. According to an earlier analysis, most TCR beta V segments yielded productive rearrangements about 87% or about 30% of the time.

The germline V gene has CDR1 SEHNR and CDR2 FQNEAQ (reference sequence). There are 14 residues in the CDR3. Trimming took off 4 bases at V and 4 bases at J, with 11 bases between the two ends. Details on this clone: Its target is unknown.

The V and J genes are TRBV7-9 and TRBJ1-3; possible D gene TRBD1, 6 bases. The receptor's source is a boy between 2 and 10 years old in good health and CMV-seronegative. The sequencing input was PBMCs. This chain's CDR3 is CASSSQGNGNTIYF. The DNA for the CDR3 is TGTGCCAGCAGCTCCCAGGGGAACGGAAACACCATATATTTT.